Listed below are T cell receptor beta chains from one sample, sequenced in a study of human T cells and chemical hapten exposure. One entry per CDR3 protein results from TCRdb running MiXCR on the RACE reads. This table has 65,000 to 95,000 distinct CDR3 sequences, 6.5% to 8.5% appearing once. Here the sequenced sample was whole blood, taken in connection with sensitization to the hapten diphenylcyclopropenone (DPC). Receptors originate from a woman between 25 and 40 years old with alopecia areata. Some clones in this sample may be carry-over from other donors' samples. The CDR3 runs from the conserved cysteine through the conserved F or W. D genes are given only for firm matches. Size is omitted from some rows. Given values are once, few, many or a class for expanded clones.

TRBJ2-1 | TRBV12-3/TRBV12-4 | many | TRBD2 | TGTGCCAGCAGTTTCGCAGCGGGGTCCTACAATGAGCAGTTCTTC | CASSFAAGSYNEQFF
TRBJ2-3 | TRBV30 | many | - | TGTGCCTGGAGTGGAAGCACAGATACGCAGTATTTT | CAWSGSTDTQYF
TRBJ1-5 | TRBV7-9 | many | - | TGTGCCAGCAGCTTAGCAGGGAGTGGCAATCAGCCCCAGCATTTT | CASSLAGSGNQPQHF
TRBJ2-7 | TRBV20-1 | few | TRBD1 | TGCAGTGCGGGGGACAGGGTAACCTACGAGCAGTACTTC | CSAGDRVTYEQYF
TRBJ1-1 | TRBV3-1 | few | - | TGTGCCAGCAGCCAGGGGACAACGAATTTTGAAGCTTTCTTT | CASSQGTTNFEAFF
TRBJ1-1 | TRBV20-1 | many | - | TGCAGTGCTCGGTCTGTCGGGCCGCGACAGACGAACACTGAAGCTTTCTTT | CSARSVGPRQTNTEAFF
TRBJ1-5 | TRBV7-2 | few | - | TGTGCCAGCAGCTCTAGACAGGCAAATCAGCCCCAGCATTTT | CASSSRQANQPQHF
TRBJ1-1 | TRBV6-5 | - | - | TGTGCCAGCAGTCCTCAGCAGAACACTGAAGCTTTCTTT | CASSPQQNTEAFF
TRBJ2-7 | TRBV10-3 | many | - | TGTGCCATCAGCGGGACCCTCGACGAGCAGTACTTC | CAISGTLDEQYF
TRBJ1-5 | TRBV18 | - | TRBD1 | TGTGCCAGCTCGCCACCTGGACAGGGGGCCAATCAGCCCCAGCATTTT | CASSPPGQGANQPQHF
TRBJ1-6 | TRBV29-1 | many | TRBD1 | TGCAGCGTACAACAGGGGACAAATTCACCCCTCCACTTT | CSVQQGTNSPLHF
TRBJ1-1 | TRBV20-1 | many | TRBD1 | TGCAGTGCTTCAAGACAGGGAGGATTGGTCGCTGAAGCTTTCTTT | CSASRQGGLVAEAFF
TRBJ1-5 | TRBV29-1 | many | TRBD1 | TGCAGGGATCCCCCTGGGGCAGGGGGTGAACGTTGGGCTCAGCCCCAGCATTTT | CRDPPGAGGERWAQPQHF
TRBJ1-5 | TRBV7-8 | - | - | TGTGCCAGCAGCTTAGCGGACGGCCTCAATCAGCCCCAGCATTTT | CASSLADGLNQPQHF
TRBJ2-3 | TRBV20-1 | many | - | TGCAGTGCAAGGACGGAACGATACACAGATACGCAGTATTTT | CSARTERYTDTQYF
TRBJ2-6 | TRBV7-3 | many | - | TGTGCCAGCAGCTCCCGGAACGGGGGCGCCGCCTCTGGGGCCAACGTCCTGACTTTC | CASSSRNGGAASGANVLTF
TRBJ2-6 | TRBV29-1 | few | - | TGCAGCGTTGAAGGGGGCTCTGGGGCCAACGTCCTGACTTTC | CSVEGGSGANVLTF
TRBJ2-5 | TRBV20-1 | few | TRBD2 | TGCAGTGCTGCCCGGGGGGGGGGAAATGAGGGGACCCAGTACTTC | CSAARGGGNEGTQYF
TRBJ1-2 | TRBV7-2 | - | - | TGTGCCAGCAGCTCCCAGGTGGAGGGGCGTGGCTACACCTTC | CASSSQVEGRGYTF
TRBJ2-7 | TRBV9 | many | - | TGTGCCAGCAGCCCGAGGCCCGGGGCCAGCTTGTCGGAGCAGTACTTC | CASSPRPGASLSEQYF
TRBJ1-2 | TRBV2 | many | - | TGTGCCAGCAGTGAAGCCGGCAGACCCTATGGCTACACCTTC | CASSEAGRPYGYTF
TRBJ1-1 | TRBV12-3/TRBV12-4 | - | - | TGTGCCAGCAGTCTCCGGGGCGACACTGAAGCTTTCTTT | CASSLRGDTEAFF
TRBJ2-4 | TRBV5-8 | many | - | TGTGCCAGCAGCTTGATTCTTGACCCAGACATTCAGTACTTC | CASSLILDPDIQYF
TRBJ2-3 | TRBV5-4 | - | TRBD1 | TGTGCCAGCAGGTCAAGACAGGGGGCGGCAGATACGCAGTATTTT | CASRSRQGAADTQYF
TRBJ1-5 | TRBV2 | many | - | TGTGCCAGCAGGGGGGGCGGCAATCAGCCCCAGCATTTT | CASRGGGNQPQHF
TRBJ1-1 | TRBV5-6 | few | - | TGTGCCAGCAGCGTTCATGGGCCTGAAGCTTTCTTT | CASSVHGPEAFF
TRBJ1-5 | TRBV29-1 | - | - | TGCAGCGTTGAAAATTGGTATACCTCCTGGGGCAATCAGCCCCAGCATTTT | CSVENWYTSWGNQPQHF
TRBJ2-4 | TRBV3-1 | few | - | TGTGCCAGCAGCCGTGGGACGAACATTCAGTACTTC | CASSRGTNIQYF
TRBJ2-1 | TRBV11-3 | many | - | TGTGCCAGCAGCTTAGATCACATCGGGACGGGGCCGTACAATGAGCAGTTCTTC | CASSLDHIGTGPYNEQFF
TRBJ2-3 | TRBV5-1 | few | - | TGCGCCAGCAGCTTGGCTGGGGGGACTCCCCAGATGACGCAGTATTTT | CASSLAGGTPQMTQYF
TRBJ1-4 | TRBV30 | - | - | TGTGCCTGGAGTGTTTCAGGTAGTAATGAAAAACTGTTTTTT | CAWSVSGSNEKLFF
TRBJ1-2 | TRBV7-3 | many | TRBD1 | TGTGCCAGCAGCCCAGGGACAGGGGAAGGCTATGGCTACACCTTC | CASSPGTGEGYGYTF
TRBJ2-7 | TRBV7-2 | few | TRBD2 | TGTGCCAGCAGCCGGAATAGCGGGATGTCCGAGCAGTACTTC | CASSRNSGMSEQYF
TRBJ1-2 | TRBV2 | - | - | TGTGCCAGCAGTGAAAGGCAGTATGGCTACACCTTC | CASSERQYGYTF
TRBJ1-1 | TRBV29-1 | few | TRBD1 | TGCAGCGTTGACGACAGGGGGCTCGTCATGAACACTGAAGCTTTCTTT | CSVDDRGLVMNTEAFF
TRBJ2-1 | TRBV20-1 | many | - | TGCAGTGCTAGTATGGGACCTGAGCAGTTCTTC | CSASMGPEQFF
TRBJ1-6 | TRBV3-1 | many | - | TGTGCCAGCAGCCAAGAGCAGGACAGAAATAATTCACCCCTCCACTTT | CASSQEQDRNNSPLHF
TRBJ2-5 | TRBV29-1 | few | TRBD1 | TGCAGCGTTGAAACCCAGGGGGCGAGGGAGACCCAGTACTTC | CSVETQGARETQYF
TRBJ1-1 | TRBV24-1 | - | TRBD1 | TGTGCCACCAGTGAACGGGACAGGTCCCCTTGGTTAGCTTTCTTT | CATSERDRSPWLAFF
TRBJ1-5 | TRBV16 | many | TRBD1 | TGTGCCAGCAGCCAACGGTCAGGGGGCGGTCAGCCCCAGCATTTT | CASSQRSGGGQPQHF
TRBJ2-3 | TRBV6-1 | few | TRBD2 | TGTGCCAGCAGACTACTAGCGGAGAGCACAGATACGCAGTATTTT | CASRLLAESTDTQYF
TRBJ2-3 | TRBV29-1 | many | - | TGCAGCGTGGCGAAGGGGGGCGCAGATACGCAGTATTTT | CSVAKGGADTQYF